Detailed here is one T cell receptor (beta chain). The sample is drawn from a study of blood T cell repertoires in COVID-19. In the study overall: Samples of COVID-19 (acute and convalescent) were obtained from the United States, Italy and Spain. PBMCs, B-cell-depleted T cells, or T cells provided the cDNA or gDNA that made up the material.

V dropped 4 bases and J dropped 5; count of bases not matched to a gene: 5. Germline V gene sequence: CDR1 SGHNT, CDR2 YYREEE (reference sequence). There are 16 residues in the CDR3. As handled by the study authors: Estimated nucleated cell counts came from reference gene primer amplification. Some clones are missing from TCRdb's copy, which holds only in-frame ones; the method was immunoSEQ multiplex PCR. V, J and clone size are taken as reported in that table, and D and trimming were inferred from the DNA itself. Of around 140,000 clones in the sample, approximately 88% were seen once. Material: peripheral blood. The sequence derives from a man between 65 and 85 years old with acute or convalescent COVID-19. The chain has TRBV5-4 and TRBJ2-2; the match to TRBD2 covers 13 bases. CDR3 sequence: CASSKGLAGRTGELFF. The DNA of the CDR3 is TGTGCCAGCAGCAAGGGACTAGCGGGACGGACCGGGGAGCTGTTTTTT.